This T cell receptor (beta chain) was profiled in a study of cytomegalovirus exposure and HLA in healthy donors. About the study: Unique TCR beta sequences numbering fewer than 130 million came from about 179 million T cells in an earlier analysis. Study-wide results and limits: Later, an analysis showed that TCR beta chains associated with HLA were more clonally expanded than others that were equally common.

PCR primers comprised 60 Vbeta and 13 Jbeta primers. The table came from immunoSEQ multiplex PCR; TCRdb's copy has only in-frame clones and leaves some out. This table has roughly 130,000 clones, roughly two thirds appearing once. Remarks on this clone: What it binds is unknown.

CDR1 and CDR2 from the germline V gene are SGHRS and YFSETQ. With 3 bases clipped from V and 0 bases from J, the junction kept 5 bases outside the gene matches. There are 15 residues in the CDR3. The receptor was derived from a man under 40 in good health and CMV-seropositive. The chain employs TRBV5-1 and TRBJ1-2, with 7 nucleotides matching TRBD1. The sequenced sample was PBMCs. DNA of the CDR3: TGCGCCAGCAGCTCAGGACAGGACGCTAACTATGGCTACACCTTC. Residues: CASSSGQDANYGYTF.